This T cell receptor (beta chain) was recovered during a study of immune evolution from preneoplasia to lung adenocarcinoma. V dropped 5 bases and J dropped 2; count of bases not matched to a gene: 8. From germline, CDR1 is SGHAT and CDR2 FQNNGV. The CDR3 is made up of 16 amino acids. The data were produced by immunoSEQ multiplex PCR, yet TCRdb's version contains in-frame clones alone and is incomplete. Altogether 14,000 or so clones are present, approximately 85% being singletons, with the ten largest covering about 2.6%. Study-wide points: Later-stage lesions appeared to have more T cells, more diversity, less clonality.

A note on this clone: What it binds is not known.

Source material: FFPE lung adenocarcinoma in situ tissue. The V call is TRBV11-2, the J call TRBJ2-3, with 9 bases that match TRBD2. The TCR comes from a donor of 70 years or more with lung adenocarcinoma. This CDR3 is CASSPRQRGDTDTQYF. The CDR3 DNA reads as TGTGCCAGCAGCCCCCGACAGCGGGGGGACACAGATACGCAGTATTTT.